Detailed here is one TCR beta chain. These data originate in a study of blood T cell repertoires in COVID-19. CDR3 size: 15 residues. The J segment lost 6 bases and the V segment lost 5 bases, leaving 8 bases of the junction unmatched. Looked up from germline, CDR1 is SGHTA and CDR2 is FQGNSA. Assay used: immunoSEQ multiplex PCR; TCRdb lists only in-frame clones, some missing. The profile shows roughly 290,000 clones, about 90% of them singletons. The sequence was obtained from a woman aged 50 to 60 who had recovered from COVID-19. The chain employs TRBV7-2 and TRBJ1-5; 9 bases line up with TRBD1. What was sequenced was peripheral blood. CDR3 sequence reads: CASSLRTGDSQPQHF. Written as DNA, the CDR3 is TGTGCCAGCAGCCTCCGGACAGGGGATAGTCAGCCCCAGCATTTT.